These T cell receptor beta chains were read from a single sample in a study of T cells after yellow fever vaccination. TCRdb reanalysed the 5' RACE reads using MiXCR and keeps one entry per CDR3 protein. The sample includes 400,000 or so distinct CDR3 sequences, under 20% seen only once; the top ten take 18%. The source material was PBMCs, sampled before the yellow fever booster vaccination. The origin of the receptors is a man between 18 and 35 years old who received the YFV17D yellow fever vaccine. The CDR3 runs from the conserved cysteine through the conserved F or W. Fields, in order: clone size, D gene, J gene, V gene, CDR3 DNA, CDR3 protein. A D gene is named only where the DNA matches it firmly. Size is omitted from some rows. Given values are once, few, many or a class for expanded clones.

.,.,TRBJ2-5,TRBV19,TGTGCCAGTAGTATACACCTCCAAGAGACCCAGTACTTC,CASSIHLQETQYF
.,TRBD2,TRBJ2-5,TRBV5-6,TGTGCCAGCAGCTTGCCCGCTAGCGGGGGATATGGGACCCAGTACTTC,CASSLPASGGYGTQYF
.,TRBD1,TRBJ2-2,TRBV27,TGTGCCAGCAGTTTCATAGGGGGCGTCACCGGGGAGCTGTTTTTT,CASSFIGGVTGELFF
few,.,TRBJ2-5,TRBV6-5,TGTGCCAGCAGTTACCCATCACTCGGAGGGACCCAGTACTTC,CASSYPSLGGTQYF
.,.,TRBJ2-3,TRBV4-2,TGTGCCAGCAGCACCCGAATGGGGCCGGCGGTAGAGGCAGATACGCAGTATTTT,CASSTRMGPAVEADTQYF
few,.,TRBJ2-1,TRBV4-1,TGCGCCAGCAGCCCACGCCGGACCGACAATGAGCAGTTCTTC,CASSPRRTDNEQFF
many,.,TRBJ1-5,TRBV5-1,TGCGCCAGCAGCTTGGAGGGGTTAAGCAATCAGCCCCAGCATTTT,CASSLEGLSNQPQHF
.,TRBD1,TRBJ2-7,TRBV5-1,TGCGCCAGCAGCTGGGGCCGGGACAGGGTCTCCTACGAGCAGTACTTC,CASSWGRDRVSYEQYF
.,.,TRBJ1-5,TRBV7-2,TGTGCCAGCAGCTTGGGGCCAGCCACGAGGCAGCCCCAGCATTTT,CASSLGPATRQPQHF
.,.,TRBJ1-2,TRBV20-1,TGCAGTGCCGAATTACAGAACTATGGCTACACCTTC,CSAELQNYGYTF
few,.,TRBJ1-6,TRBV7-2,TGTGCCAGCAGCTTAGGGACGGGTCCCTTGAATTCACCCCTCCACTTT,CASSLGTGPLNSPLHF
.,.,TRBJ2-1,TRBV10-3,TGTGCCATCAGTGGTCAGGGATACAATGAGCAGTTCTTC,CAISGQGYNEQFF
few,TRBD1,TRBJ1-4,TRBV12-3/TRBV12-4,TGTGCCAGCAGTTCCCAGGGGGCATGGAATGAAAAACTGTTTTTT,CASSSQGAWNEKLFF
many,.,TRBJ1-5,TRBV28,TGTGCCAGCAGTTTGATTAGGGATCAGCCCCAGCATTTT,CASSLIRDQPQHF
few,TRBD2,TRBJ2-5,TRBV25-1,TGTGCCAGCAGTGATGGGACTAGGAGAGAGACCCAGTACTTC,CASSDGTRRETQYF
few,.,TRBJ2-3,TRBV6-2/TRBV6-3,TGTGCCAGCAGTTATAGTTCCGGGGATACGCAGTATTTT,CASSYSSGDTQYF
few,.,TRBJ2-3,TRBV7-2,TGTGCCAGCAGCTTCGGTGGATGGGGCTACGGCACAGATACGCAGTATTTT,CASSFGGWGYGTDTQYF
few,.,TRBJ2-5,TRBV20-1,TGCAGTGCCCATGGTTTGCAAGAGACCCAGTACTTC,CSAHGLQETQYF
few,TRBD2,TRBJ2-1,TRBV6-5,TGTGCCAGCAGCCGACTAGCGGGGGGGCTTGGGGAGCAGTTCTTC,CASSRLAGGLGEQFF
.,TRBD2,TRBJ2-3,TRBV15,TGTGCCACCAGCAGAGAGTTCGGGTTACAAGCGGGACGCACAGATACGCATTATTTT,CATSREFGLQAGRTDTHYF
few,.,TRBJ1-2,TRBV7-9,TGTGCCAGCAGCTCGCCCATAGGGTGGTTCTATGGCTACACCTTC,CASSSPIGWFYGYTF
.,.,TRBJ2-1,TRBV5-4,TGTGCCAGCAGCTTGACGGGACAGCAGTTCTTC,CASSLTGQQFF
.,.,TRBJ1-1,TRBV2,TGTGCCAGCAGTAAAGGGGTACAGGGCCCTGAAGCTTTCTTT,CASSKGVQGPEAFF
.,.,TRBJ1-2,TRBV28,TGTGCCAGCAATGATTGGAGGGTCGGTGGCTATGGCTACACCTTC,CASNDWRVGGYGYTF
.,TRBD2,TRBJ2-5,TRBV29-1,TGCAGCGTTGGGCGGGGGGGCGAGACCCAGTACTTC,CSVGRGGETQYF
few,.,TRBJ2-5,TRBV12-3/TRBV12-4,TGTGCCAGCAGTTTCACTAGTGGTGATTTAGAGACCCAGTACTTC,CASSFTSGDLETQYF
.,.,TRBJ2-3,TRBV7-3,TGTGCCAGCAGCTCCCCCATCGGCGGGGCAGATACGCAGTATTTT,CASSSPIGGADTQYF
.,TRBD1,TRBJ2-5,TRBV11-2,TGTGCCAGCAGCGTCATAGGGGCTCAGACAGGGCGCAAGTCAGGGACCCAGTACTTC,CASSVIGAQTGRKSGTQYF
.,.,TRBJ1-4,TRBV23-1,TGCGCCAGTTTGGGACCTAATGAAAAACTGTTTTTT,CASLGPNEKLFF
.,.,TRBJ2-2,TRBV20-1,TGCAGTGCTAGAGATAGTAGTTCGGGGGGCGGAACCGGGGAGCTGTTTTTT,CSARDSSSGGGTGELFF
few,.,TRBJ1-4,TRBV7-2,TGTGCCAGCAGCCTAAGGGGGAATTGGGAAAAACTGTTTTTT,CASSLRGNWEKLFF
.,TRBD2,TRBJ2-1,TRBV7-3,TGTGCCAGCAGCACCGGGACTAGTGCCTACAATGAGCAGTTCTTC,CASSTGTSAYNEQFF
few,TRBD1,TRBJ1-3,TRBV6-1,TGTGCCGGTCGCAGGGGGAATGGAAACACCATATATTTT,CAGRRGNGNTIYF
.,.,TRBJ1-5,TRBV4-1,TGCGCCAGCAGCCAATCTTGGGACGGCTTGAGCAATCAGCCCCAGCATTTT,CASSQSWDGLSNQPQHF
few,.,TRBJ1-1,TRBV3-1,TGTGCCAGCAGCGACCTGACAGGTGTGAACACTGAAGCTTTCTTT,CASSDLTGVNTEAFF
.,.,TRBJ1-5,TRBV6-2/TRBV6-3,TGTGCCAGCTCCGGGACACCGCCCTCGCCCCAGCATTTT,CASSGTPPSPQHF
few,TRBD1,TRBJ2-5,TRBV29-1,TGCAGCGCCACTCCGGGACAGGGGAGGACCCAGTACTTC,CSATPGQGRTQYF
.,.,TRBJ2-1,TRBV11-1,TGTGCCAGCAGCTTATTGCGGGGGCGCAATGAGCAGTTCTTC,CASSLLRGRNEQFF
.,TRBD1,TRBJ1-1,TRBV9,TGTGCCAGCAGCCGAGGGGGGACAGGGCTTGCCACTGAAGCTTTCTTT,CASSRGGTGLATEAFF
.,.,TRBJ2-1,TRBV6-1,TGTGCCAGTCGGCTGGGTCCCTCCTACAATGAGCAGTTCTTC,CASRLGPSYNEQFF